This TCR beta chain was found in a study of regulatory T cells in long-lasting Graves disease. This clonotype has ten or more counts. Construction of the TCR beta libraries employed iRepertoire HTBI primers in conjunction with Arm-PCR of CDR3 regions. TCRdb itself ran the multiplex PCR reads through MiXCR, one entry per CDR3 protein. The sample yields 240,000 or so distinct CDR3 sequences, 20% to 25% seen once. Time point defined: newly diagnosed GD, antithyroid drugs for less than 3 months. RNA from PBMCs was the source of the TCR library. CDR1 and CDR2 from the germline V gene are SQVTM and ANQGSEA. This CDR3 spans 15 amino acids. V lost 6 bases to trimming and J lost 4 bases; unmatched junction nucleotides: 5.

The chain combines TRBV29-1 with TRBJ2-2; 13 positions agree with TRBD2. The sample consisted of peripheral blood mononuclear cells (PBMCs), taken at new diagnosis, from a patient treated with antithyroid drugs. The source is a female donor with Graves disease. The CDR3 loop is CSVETSGGGTGELFF. Here the CDR3 DNA reads TGCAGCGTCGAAACTAGCGGGGGGGGCACCGGGGAGCTGTTTTTT.